A selection of T cell receptor beta chains follows, all from one sample in a study of T cells expressing NK-cell markers. From the 5' RACE reads, TCRdb lists one entry per CDR3 protein and no DNA. Reported are about 460,000 distinct CDR3 sequences; the ten largest clones contain over 1.3%. Material: blood T cells: a sorted CD56 or NKG2C T cell subset, CD4+ or CD8+ T cells, or bulk PBMC T cells (not recorded which). The source of these receptors is a woman between 50 and 59 years old in good health. The CDR3 runs from the conserved cysteine through the conserved F or W.

TRBV9	TRBJ1-5	CASSVGPQRQPQHF
TRBV5-1	TRBJ2-3	CASSWLAGTTTDTQYF
TRBV15	TRBJ2-3	CATSRVQGTDTQYF
TRBV29-1	TRBJ1-2	CSAPGTGTLRDYGYTF
TRBV3-1	TRBJ1-6	CASRIMGQYNSPLHF
TRBV4-1	TRBJ1-2	CASSQPADRGGYTF
TRBV4-1	TRBJ1-2	CASSHPRTGWEDYTF
TRBV7-3	TRBJ2-1	CASSLPLASYLNEQFF
TRBV20-1	TRBJ2-7	CSAKPLRGYEQYF
TRBV28	TRBJ2-1	CASTPAFSSYNEQFF
TRBV6-5	TRBJ1-1	CASSRQVQTNTEAFF
TRBV20-1	TRBJ2-1	CSARDRLAGYNEQFF
TRBV5-1	TRBJ2-2	CASSSARVTTGELFF
TRBV20-1	TRBJ1-5	CSARAGMTRNSNQPQHF
TRBV7-9	TRBJ2-3	CASSLGGSLYF
TRBV29-1	TRBJ1-2	CSVEDRTPSVYGYTF
TRBV7-2	TRBJ2-2	CASSLAGGMNTGELFF
TRBV6-2/TRBV6-3	TRBJ2-7	CASSYGTFGVRYF